A single sample gave rise to the 29 T cell receptor beta chains below, sequenced in a study of cytomegalovirus exposure and HLA in healthy donors. PCR amplification relied on 60 Vbeta primers (plus 13 Jbeta primers). Some clones are missing from TCRdb's copy, which holds only in-frame ones; the method was immunoSEQ multiplex PCR. The data show about 200,000 clones, and the top ten clones hold about 6.5%. The source material was PBMCs. These receptors were obtained from a man under 40 in good health and CMV-seronegative.

The chain combines TRBV10-1 with TRBJ2-2; possible D gene TRBD1, 6 bases. V dropped 5 bases and J dropped 6 bases, with 13 bases sitting between them. The CDR3 covers 14 residues. Per the germline V gene, CDR1 is WNHNN and CDR2 is SYGVQD (reference sequence). The CDR3 sequence: CASSIQGRPGELFF. CDR3 sequence (DNA): TGCGCCAGCAGTATACAGGGTAGACCCGGGGAGCTGTTTTTT.

This sequence joins TRBV27 and TRBJ2-5; 11 nucleotides align to TRBD1. The germline CDR1 and CDR2 sequences are MNHEY and SMNVEV (reference sequence). V shed 3 bases, J shed 6 bases, and the junction held 9 bases outside the gene matches. This CDR3 has 16 amino acids. The CDR3 nucleotides are TGTGCCAGCAGTTTTTGGACAGGGGGCTTAGGAAAGACCCAGTACTTC. Its protein product is CASSFWTGGLGKTQYF.

The rearrangement uses TRBV10-3 and TRBJ2-7, with 8 bases matching TRBD1. Germline CDR1 and CDR2: ENHRY and SYGVKD. The CDR3 is 16 amino acids. V gave up 2 bases and J gave up 2 bases; unmatched junction bases: 8. The CDR3 spells CAISETPDRAPYEQYF. CDR3 DNA: TGTGCCATCAGTGAGACCCCGGACAGGGCACCCTACGAGCAGTACTTC.

This chain connects TRBV13 to TRBJ2-7; TRBD1 might be the D (5 bases). CDR1 and CDR2 (germline): PRHDT, FYEKMQ (reference sequence). CDR3 length: 14 residues. Trimming pared 2 bases from V and 5 bases from J, leaving 13 bases between. The CDR3 protein is CASSLSRVMDEQYF. The CDR3 DNA reads TGTGCCAGCAGCTTATCCAGGGTGATGGACGAGCAGTACTTC.

The rearrangement links TRBV28 to TRBJ2-2, with 8 bases aligning to TRBD2. CDR3 length: 17 amino acids. J lost 3 bases, V lost 6 bases, and 12 bases had no gene match. The V gene's germline CDR1 is MDHEN and CDR2 SYDVKM. The CDR3 region has the DNA TGTGCCAGCAGACACATACCGGGAGGGCCTGACACCGGGGAGCTGTTTTTT. It encodes CASRHIPGGPDTGELFF.

The CDR3 region has the DNA TGTGCCATCAGTGAGGCAACTAGCGGAGCAATCTACGAGCAGTACTTC. Amino acids: CAISEATSGAIYEQYF. The chain employs TRBV10-3 and TRBJ2-7; 8 nucleotides align to TRBD2. This CDR3 is 16 amino acids long. The junction had 9 bases not matched to a gene; V was cut back by 2 bases and J by 3 bases. Germline V gene lookup returns CDR1 ENHRY and CDR2 SYGVKD.

The chain uses TRBV7-8 and TRBJ2-7, with TRBD2 identical over 7 bases. Per germline, CDR1 SGHVS and CDR2 FQNEAQ. There are 15 residues in the CDR3. Trimming cost V 1 base and J 2 bases; bases outside gene matches: 5. The DNA for the CDR3 is TGTGCCAGCAGCTTAGAAGCAGGGAGGGCCTACGAGCAGTACTTC. Its protein is CASSLEAGRAYEQYF. The whole variable domain, remainder taken from reference TRBV7-8 and TRBJ2-7, is GAGVSQSPRYKVAKRGQDVALRCDPISGHVSLFWYQQALGQGPEFLTYFQNEAQLDKSGLPSDRFFAERPEGSVSTLKIQRTQQEDSAVYLCASSLEAGRAYEQYFGPGTRLTVT.

The chain combines TRBV6-5 with TRBJ1-2; 10 nucleotides match TRBD1. The CDR3 spans 14 residues. After removal of 5 bases from V and 7 bases from J, the junction contained 7 bases not matched to a gene. Germline V lookup: CDR1 MNHEY, CDR2 SVGAGI. The CDR3 nucleotides are TGTGCCAGCAGTCTGACAGGGGACAGGGGTGGCTACACCTTC. This codes for CASSLTGDRGGYTF.

The chain is built from TRBV30 and TRBJ2-2, with a weak D call TRBD2 (5 bases). V shed 4 bases and J shed 5 bases, with 8 bases lying between them. CDR1 is GTSNPN and CDR2 is SVGIG in the germline V gene (reference sequence). The CDR3 is 12 residues long. CDR3 nucleotide sequence: TGTGCCTGGAATCCGGGGACCGGGGAGCTGTTTTTT. Protein: CAWNPGTGELFF.

This chain uses TRBV28 with TRBJ2-1; perhaps TRBD2 as D (5 bases). The CDR3 spans 16 residues. V dropped 7 bases and J dropped 1 base, with 17 bases sitting between them. Germline V CDR1 and CDR2: MDHEN, SYDVKM. In DNA form, the CDR3 reads TGTGCCAGCATCCCCGGCGGGTACGCTTCCTACAATGAGCAGTTCTTC. Translated, it gives CASIPGGYASYNEQFF.

This chain joins TRBV29-1 and TRBJ2-7; TRBD1 agrees at 12 bases. The CDR3 sequence is 15 residues long. V lost 2 bases and J lost 4; bases outside the gene matches: 6. The germline CDR1 and CDR2 sequences are SQVTM and ANQGSEA. This CDR3 reads CSVERDRGLGYEQYF. CDR3 DNA sequence: TGCAGCGTTGAACGGGACAGGGGGCTTGGTTACGAGCAGTACTTC.

The chain carries TRBV19 and TRBJ2-7, with D perhaps matching TRBD1 (6 bases). Trimming removed 3 bases from V and 3 bases from J, with 9 bases in between. This CDR3 is built from 13 residues. Germline V CDR1 and CDR2: LNHDA, SQIVND (reference sequence). This chain's CDR3 is CASSIGQNYEQYF. Written as DNA, the CDR3 is TGTGCCAGTAGTATTGGACAGAACTACGAGCAGTACTTC.

The rearrangement uses TRBV4-1 and TRBJ2-7; 10 bases line up with TRBD1. The CDR3 spans 14 residues. Losses at the gene ends were 6 bases for V and 6 bases for J; bases not matched to a gene: 8. Germline V CDR1 and CDR2: MGHRA, YSYEKL. The CDR3 protein is CASSRHGTGAEQYF. The DNA of the CDR3 is TGCGCCAGCAGTCGACACGGGACAGGGGCCGAGCAGTACTTC.

The chain has TRBV7-6 and TRBJ2-5, with TRBD1 matching 9 bases. CDR3 length: 12 residues. Trimming took 4 bases from V and 11 from J; bases not matched to a gene: 5. Per germline, CDR1 SGHVS and CDR2 FNYEAQ. The CDR3 DNA is TGTGCCAGCAGCTACAGGGGGCGGGAGCAGTACTTC. Protein sequence: CASSYRGREQYF. The full variable domain, its missing parts supplied by reference TRBV7-6 and TRBJ2-5, is GAGVSQSPRYKVTKRGQDVALRCDPISGHVSLYWYRQALGQGPEFLTYFNYEAQQDKSGLPNDRFSAERPEGSISTLTIQRTEQRDSAMYRCASSYRGREQYFGPGTRLLVL.

The CDR3 here is CASSLVPGASSYNEQFF. The CDR3 region has the DNA TGTGCCAGCAGCTTAGTGCCAGGGGCGAGCTCCTACAATGAGCAGTTCTTC. The V gene is TRBV7-7, the J gene TRBJ2-1; weak D call: TRBD1 (6 bases). Per germline, CDR1 SSHAT and CDR2 FNYEAQ (reference sequence). The CDR3 is 17 residues long. V shed 1 base and J shed 0 bases, with 13 bases lying between them.

The chain employs TRBV27 and TRBJ1-3; a possible D gene is TRBD1 (5 bases). Germline assignment: CDR1 MNHEY and CDR2 SMNVEV (reference sequence). This CDR3 spans 17 amino acids. The germline V and J ends were trimmed by 5 bases and 0 bases, with 17 bases remaining between them. This CDR3 is CASSPRGTPSSGNTIYF. The CDR3 coding sequence is TGTGCCAGCAGTCCCCGCGGGACTCCGAGCTCTGGAAACACCATATATTTT.

This chain connects TRBV5-1 to TRBJ1-4; the D gene is possibly TRBD1 (5 bases). The CDR3 covers 15 residues. Per germline, CDR1 SGHRS and CDR2 YFSETQ. V gave up 0 bases and J gave up 7 bases, with 13 bases separating them. DNA of the CDR3: TGCGCCAGCAGCTTGGCCGAGGCAGGGTCTGAAAAACTGTTTTTT. Its protein is CASSLAEAGSEKLFF.

V gene TRBV7-2 combines with J gene TRBJ1-1; TRBD1 is a possible D gene (6 bases). The V end lost 1 base, the J end lost 0 bases, and 9 bases lay between the germline ends. The V gene's germline CDR1 is SGHTA and CDR2 FQGNSA. The length of the CDR3 is 15 residues. The CDR3 DNA is TGTGCCAGCAGCTTAGGCGGACAGATGAACACTGAAGCTTTCTTT. As protein: CASSLGGQMNTEAFF.

The J gene is TRBJ1-1, the V gene TRBV30; tentatively, D is TRBD1 (5 bases). The germline V and J ends were trimmed by 2 bases and 3 bases, with 13 bases remaining between them. Germline V gene data show CDR1 as GTSNPN and CDR2 as SVGIG (reference sequence). The CDR3 runs to 14 residues. This CDR3 reads CAWSLTQGDTEAFF. The CDR3 DNA is TGTGCCTGGAGTTTAACCCAAGGGGACACTGAAGCTTTCTTT. Full variable domain (remainder filled in from reference TRBV30 and TRBJ1-1): SQTIHQWPATLVQPVGSPLSLECTVEGTSNPNLYWYRQAAGRGLQLLFYSVGIGQISSEVPQNLSASRPQDRQFILSSKKLLLSDSGFYLCAWSLTQGDTEAFFGQGTRLTVV.

This chain connects TRBV7-6 to TRBJ2-5; weak D call: TRBD2 (5 bases). CDR3 length: 12 amino acids. Germline CDR1 reads SGHVS; CDR2 reads FNYEAQ. V was trimmed by 8 bases and J by 4 bases, leaving 11 bases between them. Here the CDR3 reads CASAPGRETQYF. In DNA form, the CDR3 reads TGTGCCAGCGCTCCGGGGAGAGAGACCCAGTACTTC.

The chain employs TRBV18 and TRBJ1-3; D gene ambiguous. CDR3 size: 16 residues. V was clipped by 2 bases and J by 0 bases, with 11 bases between them. Germline loops: CDR1 KGHSH, CDR2 LQKENI. CDR3 loop: CASSPDDKYSGNTIYF. The DNA for the CDR3 is TGTGCCAGCTCACCAGACGACAAATACTCTGGAAACACCATATATTTT.

The rearrangement uses TRBV18 and TRBJ1-2; TRBD1 is a possible D gene (5 bases). Germline values: CDR1 KGHSH, CDR2 LQKENI. Trimming took off 4 bases at V and 3 bases at J, with 12 bases between the two ends. This CDR3 contains 14 residues. The CDR3 loop reads CASSLTQGDYGYTF. The CDR3 nucleotides are TGTGCCAGCTCACTTACTCAGGGCGACTATGGCTACACCTTC.

The chain employs TRBV19 and TRBJ1-2, with 9 bases fitting TRBD1. The V segment lost 10 bases and the J segment 3 bases; nucleotides outside the gene matches: 9. CDR1 is LNHDA and CDR2 is SQIVND in the germline V gene (reference sequence). The CDR3 is 14 amino acids. The DNA for the CDR3 is TGTGCCACCCGACAGGGGGAGGTGGACTATGGCTACACCTTC. Translating gives CATRQGEVDYGYTF. Complete variable domain (other parts from reference TRBV19 and TRBJ1-2): DGGITQSPKYLFRKEGQNVTLSCEQNLNHDAMYWYRQDPGQGLRLIYYSQIVNDFQKGDIAEGYSVSREKKESFPLTVTSAQKNPTAFYLCATRQGEVDYGYTFGSGTRLTVV.

This chain joins TRBV2 and TRBJ2-5; 9 positions match TRBD2. The end of the DNA aligns better with TRBJ2-7, so the J call may be wrong. The CDR3 covers 15 residues. In germline, CDR1 is SNHLY, CDR2 FYNNEI. The CDR3 loop reads CASSEAVAGAHEQYF. CDR3 nucleotides: TGTGCCAGCAGTGAAGCGGTAGCGGGAGCCCACGAGCAGTACTTC.

V is TRBV9 and J is TRBJ2-4; no clear D gene. This CDR3 contains 15 residues. Germline lookup yields CDR1 SGDLS and CDR2 YYNGEE. Trimming stripped 4 bases from V and 1 base from J, with 12 bases between. CDR3 region: CASSLAPEAKNIQYF. The CDR3 DNA reads TGTGCCAGCAGCTTAGCTCCTGAGGCCAAAAACATTCAGTACTTC. The full variable domain, completed using reference TRBV9 and TRBJ2-4, is DSGVTQTPKHLITATGQRVTLRCSPRSGDLSVYWYQQSLDQGLQFLIQYYNGEERAKGNILERFSAQQFPDLHSELNLSSLELGDSALYFCASSLAPEAKNIQYFGAGTRLSVL.

CDR3 protein: CASSETGGYEQYF. CDR3 nucleotide sequence: TGCGCCAGCAGTGAGACAGGGGGCTACGAGCAGTACTTC. V and J are TRBV10-2 and TRBJ2-7, with 8 bases that match TRBD1. The germline V gene encodes CDR1 WSHSY and CDR2 SAAADI. This CDR3 has 13 residues. J was trimmed by 3 bases and V by 2 bases; bases with no gene match: 0.

This chain links TRBV9 with TRBJ1-1, with D possibly being TRBD1 (6 bases). This CDR3 is 16 amino acids long. Germline-derived CDR1 and CDR2 are SGDLS and YYNGEE. Trimming cost V 4 bases and J 3 bases, with 19 bases left between them. CDR3 in amino acids: CASSSREQGGDTEAFF. The CDR3 DNA reads as TGTGCCAGCAGCTCCAGGGAACAGGGTGGGGACACTGAAGCTTTCTTT.

The gene calls are TRBV29-1 and TRBJ2-5, with D possibly being TRBD1 (5 bases). Trimming shortened V by 3 bases and J by 2 bases, and 31 bases separated the two germline ends. Germline loops: CDR1 SQVTM, CDR2 ANQGSEA. This CDR3 spans 20 amino acids. CDR3 amino acids: CSVESVVFGDSDLPQETQYF. CDR3 DNA: TGCAGCGTTGAGAGCGTGGTTTTTGGCGACAGCGATCTCCCACAAGAGACCCAGTACTTC.

The chain has TRBV11-2 and TRBJ1-2; 7 bases match TRBD1. Per the germline V gene, CDR1 is SGHAT and CDR2 is FQNNGV. This CDR3 spans 13 amino acids. J gave up 6 bases and V 4 bases, and 5 bases lay outside the gene matches. CDR3 protein: CASSYWDSHGYTF. In DNA form, the CDR3 reads TGTGCCAGCAGCTACTGGGACAGCCATGGCTACACCTTC.